This note documents a single TCR beta chain sequence. Looked up from germline, CDR1 is DFQATT and CDR2 is SNEGSKA (reference sequence). Losses at the gene ends were 3 bases for V and 4 bases for J; bases not matched to a gene: 2. The CDR3 length is 14 residues. Original processing notes: Reference gene primer amplification gave estimated nucleated cell counts. Data came from immunoSEQ multiplex PCR; TCRdb stores just in-frame clones and leaves some out. V and J calls and clone size are as listed in that table; D and trimming were resolved from the DNA. The sample records roughly 58,000 clones, roughly 70% being singletons. This sample was included in a study of blood T cell repertoires in COVID-19.

Sequencing used PBMCs or T cells enriched from blood (not recorded which). The TCR originated in a woman aged 60 to 75 who had been exposed to COVID-19. The chain recombines TRBV20-1 with TRBJ2-1, with TRBD2 matching over 11 bases. CDR3 protein: CSASGTSGYNEQFF. The CDR3, as DNA: TGCAGTGCTAGTGGGACTAGCGGATACAATGAGCAGTTCTTC.